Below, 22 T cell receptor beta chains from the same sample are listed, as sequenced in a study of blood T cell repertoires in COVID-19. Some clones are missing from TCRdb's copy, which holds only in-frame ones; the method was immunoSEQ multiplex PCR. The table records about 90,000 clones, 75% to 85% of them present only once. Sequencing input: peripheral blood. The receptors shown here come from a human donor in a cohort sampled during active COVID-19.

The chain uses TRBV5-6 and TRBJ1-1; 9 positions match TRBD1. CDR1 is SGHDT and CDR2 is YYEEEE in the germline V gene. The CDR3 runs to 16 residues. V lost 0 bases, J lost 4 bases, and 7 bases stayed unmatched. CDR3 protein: CASSLDWTGEGTEAFF. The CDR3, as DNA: TGTGCCAGCAGCTTGGATTGGACAGGGGAGGGCACTGAAGCTTTCTTT.

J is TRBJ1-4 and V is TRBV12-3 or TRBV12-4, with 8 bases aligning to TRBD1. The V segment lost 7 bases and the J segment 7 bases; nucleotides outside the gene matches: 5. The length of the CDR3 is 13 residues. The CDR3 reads CASTTQGVEKLFF. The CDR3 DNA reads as TGTGCCAGCACCACACAGGGGGTTGAAAAACTGTTTTTT.

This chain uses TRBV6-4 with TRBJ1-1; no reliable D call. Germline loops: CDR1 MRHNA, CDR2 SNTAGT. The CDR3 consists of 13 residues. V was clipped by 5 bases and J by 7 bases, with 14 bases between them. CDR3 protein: CASSSGFYGEAFF. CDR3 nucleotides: TGTGCCAGCAGTTCAGGTTTCTATGGTGAAGCTTTCTTT.

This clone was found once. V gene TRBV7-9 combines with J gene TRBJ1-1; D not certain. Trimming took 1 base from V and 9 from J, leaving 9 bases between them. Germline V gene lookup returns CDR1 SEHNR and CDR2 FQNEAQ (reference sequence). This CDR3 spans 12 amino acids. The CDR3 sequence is CASSLVAAKAFF. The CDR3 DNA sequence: TGTGCCAGCAGCTTAGTAGCGGCCAAAGCTTTCTTT.

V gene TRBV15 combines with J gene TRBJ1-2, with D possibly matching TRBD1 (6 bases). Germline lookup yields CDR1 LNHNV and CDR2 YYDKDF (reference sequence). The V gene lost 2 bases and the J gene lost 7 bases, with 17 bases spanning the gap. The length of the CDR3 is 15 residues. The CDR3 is CATSRRQALGSGYTF. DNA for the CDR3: TGTGCCACCAGCAGACGACAGGCCTTAGGGAGTGGCTACACCTTC.

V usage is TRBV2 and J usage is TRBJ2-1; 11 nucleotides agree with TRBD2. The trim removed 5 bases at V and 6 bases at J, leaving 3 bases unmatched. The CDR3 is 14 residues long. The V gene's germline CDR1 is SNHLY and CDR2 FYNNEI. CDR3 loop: CASSLAGGPNEQFF. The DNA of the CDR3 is TGTGCCAGCAGTTTAGCGGGGGGGCCCAATGAGCAGTTCTTC. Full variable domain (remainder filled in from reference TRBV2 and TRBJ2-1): EPEVTQTPSHQVTQMGQEVILRCVPISNHLYFYWYRQILGQKVEFLVSFYNNEISEKSEIFDDQFSVERPDGSNFTLKIRSTKLEDSAMYFCASSLAGGPNEQFFGPGTRLTVL.

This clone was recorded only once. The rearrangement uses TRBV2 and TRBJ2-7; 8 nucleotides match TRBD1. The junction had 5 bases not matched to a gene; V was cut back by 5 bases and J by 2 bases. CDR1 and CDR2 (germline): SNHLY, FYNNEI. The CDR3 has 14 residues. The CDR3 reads CASSQTGAPYEQYF. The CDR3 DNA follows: TGTGCCAGCAGTCAGACAGGGGCCCCCTACGAGCAGTACTTC.

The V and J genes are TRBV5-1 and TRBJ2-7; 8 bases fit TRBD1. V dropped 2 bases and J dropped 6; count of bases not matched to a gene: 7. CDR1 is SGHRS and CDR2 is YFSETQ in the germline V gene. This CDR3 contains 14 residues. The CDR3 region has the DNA TGCGCCAGCAGCTTTGGACAGGGTTCCGGCGAGCAGTACTTC. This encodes CASSFGQGSGEQYF.

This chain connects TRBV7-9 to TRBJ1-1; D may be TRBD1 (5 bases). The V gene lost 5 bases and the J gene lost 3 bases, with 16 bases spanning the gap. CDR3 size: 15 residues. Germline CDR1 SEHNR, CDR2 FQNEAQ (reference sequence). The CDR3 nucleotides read TGTGCCAGCAGCCGCTGGGGCGGGGTGGACACTGAAGCTTTCTTT. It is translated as CASSRWGGVDTEAFF.

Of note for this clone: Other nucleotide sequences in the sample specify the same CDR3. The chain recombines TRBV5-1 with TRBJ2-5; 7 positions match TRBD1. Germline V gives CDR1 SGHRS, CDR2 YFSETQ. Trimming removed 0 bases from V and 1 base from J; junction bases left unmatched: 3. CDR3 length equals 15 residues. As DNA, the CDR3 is TGCGCCAGCAGCTTGGGGACAGGTCCCCAAGAGACCCAGTACTTC. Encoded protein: CASSLGTGPQETQYF. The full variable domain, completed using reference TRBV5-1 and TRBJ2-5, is KAGVTQTPRYLIKTRGQQVTLSCSPISGHRSVSWYQQTPGQGLQFLFEYFSETQRNKGNFPGRFSGRQFSNSRSEMNVSTLELGDSALYLCASSLGTGPQETQYFGPGTRLLVL.

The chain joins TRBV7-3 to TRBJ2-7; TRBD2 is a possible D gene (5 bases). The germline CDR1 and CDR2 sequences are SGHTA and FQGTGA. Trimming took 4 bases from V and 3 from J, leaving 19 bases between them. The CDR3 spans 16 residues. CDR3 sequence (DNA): TGTGCCAGCAGCTGGAGCCCGCGAACAGCGGACTACGAGCAGTACTTC. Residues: CASSWSPRTADYEQYF. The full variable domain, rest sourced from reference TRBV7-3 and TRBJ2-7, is GAGVSQTPSNKVTEKGKYVELRCDPISGHTALYWYRQSLGQGPEFLIYFQGTGAADDSGLPNDRFFAVRPEGSVSTLKIQRTERGDSAVYLCASSWSPRTADYEQYFGPGTRLTVT.

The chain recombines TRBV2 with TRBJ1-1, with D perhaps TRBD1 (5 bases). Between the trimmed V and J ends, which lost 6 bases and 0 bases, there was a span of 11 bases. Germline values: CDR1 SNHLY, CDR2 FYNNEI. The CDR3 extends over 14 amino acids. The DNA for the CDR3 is TGTGCCAGCAGCTTTGACAGAATGAACACTGAAGCTTTCTTT. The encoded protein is CASSFDRMNTEAFF.

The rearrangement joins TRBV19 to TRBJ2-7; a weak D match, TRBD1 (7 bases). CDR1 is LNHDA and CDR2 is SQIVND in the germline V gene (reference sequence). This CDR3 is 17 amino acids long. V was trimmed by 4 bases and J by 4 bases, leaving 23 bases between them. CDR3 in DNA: TGTGCCAGTAGTACCCCCCGGAGGGGGCGCGTAGCGTACGAGCAGTACTTC. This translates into CASSTPRRGRVAYEQYF.

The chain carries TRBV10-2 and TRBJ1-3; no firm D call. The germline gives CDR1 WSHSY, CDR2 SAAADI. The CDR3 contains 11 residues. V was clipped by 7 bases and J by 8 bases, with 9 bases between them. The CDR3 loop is CASTKADTIYF. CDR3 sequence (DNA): TGCGCCAGCACTAAGGCGGACACCATATATTTT.

The CDR3 DNA reads TGTGCCAGCAGCTTAGTCGCGGCAGGGGCCTCCCCGAACACTGAAGCTTTCTTT. It encodes CASSLVAAGASPNTEAFF. This sequence joins TRBV11-2 and TRBJ1-1; possibly TRBD1 for D (6 bases). V lost 1 base and J lost 1, with 19 bases in between. CDR3 length equals 18 residues. Germline assignment: CDR1 SGHAT and CDR2 FQNNGV.

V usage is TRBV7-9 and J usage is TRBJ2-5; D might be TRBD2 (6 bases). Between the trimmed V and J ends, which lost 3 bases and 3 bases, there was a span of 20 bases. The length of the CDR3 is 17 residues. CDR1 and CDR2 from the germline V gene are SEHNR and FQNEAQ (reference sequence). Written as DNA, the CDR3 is TGTGCCAGCAGCTTCCCGAATTTGGGGACTCTGAAAGAGACCCAGTACTTC. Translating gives CASSFPNLGTLKETQYF. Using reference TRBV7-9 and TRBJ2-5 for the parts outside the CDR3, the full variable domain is DTGVSQNPRHKITKRGQNVTFRCDPISEHNRLYWYRQTLGQGPEFLTYFQNEAQLEKSRLLSDRFSAERPKGSFSTLEIQRTEQGDSAMYLCASSFPNLGTLKETQYFGPGTRLLVL.

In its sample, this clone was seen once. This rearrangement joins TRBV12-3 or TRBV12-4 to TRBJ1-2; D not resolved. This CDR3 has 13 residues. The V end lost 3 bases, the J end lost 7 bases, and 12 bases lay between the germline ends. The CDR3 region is CASSLGGSGGYTF. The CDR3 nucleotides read TGTGCCAGCAGTTTGGGAGGGTCCGGTGGCTACACCTTC.

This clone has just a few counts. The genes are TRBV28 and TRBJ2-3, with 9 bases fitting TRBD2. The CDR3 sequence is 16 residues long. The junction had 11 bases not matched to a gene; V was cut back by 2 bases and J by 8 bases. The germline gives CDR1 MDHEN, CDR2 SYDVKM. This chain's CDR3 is CASSLERGLAIGTQYF. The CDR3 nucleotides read TGTGCCAGCAGTTTAGAGCGTGGACTAGCGATTGGTACGCAGTATTTT.

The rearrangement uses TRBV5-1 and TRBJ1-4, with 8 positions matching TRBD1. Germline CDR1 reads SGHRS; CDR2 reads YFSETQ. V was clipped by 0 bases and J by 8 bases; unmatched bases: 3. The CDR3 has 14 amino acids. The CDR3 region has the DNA TGCGCCAGCAGCTTGGGACAGGGGTGGGAAAAACTGTTTTTT. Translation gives CASSLGQGWEKLFF.

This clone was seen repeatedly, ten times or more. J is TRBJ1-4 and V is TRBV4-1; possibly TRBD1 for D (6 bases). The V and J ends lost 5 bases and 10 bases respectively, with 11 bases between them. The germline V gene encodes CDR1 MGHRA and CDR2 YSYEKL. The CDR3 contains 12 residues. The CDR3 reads CASSSRGGKLFF. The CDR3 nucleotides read TGCGCCAGCAGCAGCAGGGGCGGAAAACTGTTTTTT.

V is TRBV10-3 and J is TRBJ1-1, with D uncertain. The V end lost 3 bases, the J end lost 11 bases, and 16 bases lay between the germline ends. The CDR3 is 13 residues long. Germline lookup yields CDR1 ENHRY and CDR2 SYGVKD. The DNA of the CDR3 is TGTGCCATCAGTGACCCGGTCCTGGTGGAGGCTTTCTTT. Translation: CAISDPVLVEAFF.

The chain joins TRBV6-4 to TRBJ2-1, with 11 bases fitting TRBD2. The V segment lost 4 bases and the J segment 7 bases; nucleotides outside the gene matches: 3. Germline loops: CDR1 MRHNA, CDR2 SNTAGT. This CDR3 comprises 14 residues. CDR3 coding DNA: TGTGCCAGCAGTGCTAGCGGGGGGACGAATGAGCAGTTCTTC. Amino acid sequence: CASSASGGTNEQFF.